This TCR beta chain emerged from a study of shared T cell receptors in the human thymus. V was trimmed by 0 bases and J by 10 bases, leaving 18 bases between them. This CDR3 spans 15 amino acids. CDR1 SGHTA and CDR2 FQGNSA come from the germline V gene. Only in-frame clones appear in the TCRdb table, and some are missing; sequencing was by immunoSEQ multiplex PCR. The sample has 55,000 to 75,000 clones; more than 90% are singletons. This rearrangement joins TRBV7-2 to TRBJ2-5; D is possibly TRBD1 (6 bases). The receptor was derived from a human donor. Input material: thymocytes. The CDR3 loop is CASSLAPGHPFDQYF. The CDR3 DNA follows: TGTGCCAGCAGCTTAGCTCCGGGACACCCGTTCGACCAGTACTTC.